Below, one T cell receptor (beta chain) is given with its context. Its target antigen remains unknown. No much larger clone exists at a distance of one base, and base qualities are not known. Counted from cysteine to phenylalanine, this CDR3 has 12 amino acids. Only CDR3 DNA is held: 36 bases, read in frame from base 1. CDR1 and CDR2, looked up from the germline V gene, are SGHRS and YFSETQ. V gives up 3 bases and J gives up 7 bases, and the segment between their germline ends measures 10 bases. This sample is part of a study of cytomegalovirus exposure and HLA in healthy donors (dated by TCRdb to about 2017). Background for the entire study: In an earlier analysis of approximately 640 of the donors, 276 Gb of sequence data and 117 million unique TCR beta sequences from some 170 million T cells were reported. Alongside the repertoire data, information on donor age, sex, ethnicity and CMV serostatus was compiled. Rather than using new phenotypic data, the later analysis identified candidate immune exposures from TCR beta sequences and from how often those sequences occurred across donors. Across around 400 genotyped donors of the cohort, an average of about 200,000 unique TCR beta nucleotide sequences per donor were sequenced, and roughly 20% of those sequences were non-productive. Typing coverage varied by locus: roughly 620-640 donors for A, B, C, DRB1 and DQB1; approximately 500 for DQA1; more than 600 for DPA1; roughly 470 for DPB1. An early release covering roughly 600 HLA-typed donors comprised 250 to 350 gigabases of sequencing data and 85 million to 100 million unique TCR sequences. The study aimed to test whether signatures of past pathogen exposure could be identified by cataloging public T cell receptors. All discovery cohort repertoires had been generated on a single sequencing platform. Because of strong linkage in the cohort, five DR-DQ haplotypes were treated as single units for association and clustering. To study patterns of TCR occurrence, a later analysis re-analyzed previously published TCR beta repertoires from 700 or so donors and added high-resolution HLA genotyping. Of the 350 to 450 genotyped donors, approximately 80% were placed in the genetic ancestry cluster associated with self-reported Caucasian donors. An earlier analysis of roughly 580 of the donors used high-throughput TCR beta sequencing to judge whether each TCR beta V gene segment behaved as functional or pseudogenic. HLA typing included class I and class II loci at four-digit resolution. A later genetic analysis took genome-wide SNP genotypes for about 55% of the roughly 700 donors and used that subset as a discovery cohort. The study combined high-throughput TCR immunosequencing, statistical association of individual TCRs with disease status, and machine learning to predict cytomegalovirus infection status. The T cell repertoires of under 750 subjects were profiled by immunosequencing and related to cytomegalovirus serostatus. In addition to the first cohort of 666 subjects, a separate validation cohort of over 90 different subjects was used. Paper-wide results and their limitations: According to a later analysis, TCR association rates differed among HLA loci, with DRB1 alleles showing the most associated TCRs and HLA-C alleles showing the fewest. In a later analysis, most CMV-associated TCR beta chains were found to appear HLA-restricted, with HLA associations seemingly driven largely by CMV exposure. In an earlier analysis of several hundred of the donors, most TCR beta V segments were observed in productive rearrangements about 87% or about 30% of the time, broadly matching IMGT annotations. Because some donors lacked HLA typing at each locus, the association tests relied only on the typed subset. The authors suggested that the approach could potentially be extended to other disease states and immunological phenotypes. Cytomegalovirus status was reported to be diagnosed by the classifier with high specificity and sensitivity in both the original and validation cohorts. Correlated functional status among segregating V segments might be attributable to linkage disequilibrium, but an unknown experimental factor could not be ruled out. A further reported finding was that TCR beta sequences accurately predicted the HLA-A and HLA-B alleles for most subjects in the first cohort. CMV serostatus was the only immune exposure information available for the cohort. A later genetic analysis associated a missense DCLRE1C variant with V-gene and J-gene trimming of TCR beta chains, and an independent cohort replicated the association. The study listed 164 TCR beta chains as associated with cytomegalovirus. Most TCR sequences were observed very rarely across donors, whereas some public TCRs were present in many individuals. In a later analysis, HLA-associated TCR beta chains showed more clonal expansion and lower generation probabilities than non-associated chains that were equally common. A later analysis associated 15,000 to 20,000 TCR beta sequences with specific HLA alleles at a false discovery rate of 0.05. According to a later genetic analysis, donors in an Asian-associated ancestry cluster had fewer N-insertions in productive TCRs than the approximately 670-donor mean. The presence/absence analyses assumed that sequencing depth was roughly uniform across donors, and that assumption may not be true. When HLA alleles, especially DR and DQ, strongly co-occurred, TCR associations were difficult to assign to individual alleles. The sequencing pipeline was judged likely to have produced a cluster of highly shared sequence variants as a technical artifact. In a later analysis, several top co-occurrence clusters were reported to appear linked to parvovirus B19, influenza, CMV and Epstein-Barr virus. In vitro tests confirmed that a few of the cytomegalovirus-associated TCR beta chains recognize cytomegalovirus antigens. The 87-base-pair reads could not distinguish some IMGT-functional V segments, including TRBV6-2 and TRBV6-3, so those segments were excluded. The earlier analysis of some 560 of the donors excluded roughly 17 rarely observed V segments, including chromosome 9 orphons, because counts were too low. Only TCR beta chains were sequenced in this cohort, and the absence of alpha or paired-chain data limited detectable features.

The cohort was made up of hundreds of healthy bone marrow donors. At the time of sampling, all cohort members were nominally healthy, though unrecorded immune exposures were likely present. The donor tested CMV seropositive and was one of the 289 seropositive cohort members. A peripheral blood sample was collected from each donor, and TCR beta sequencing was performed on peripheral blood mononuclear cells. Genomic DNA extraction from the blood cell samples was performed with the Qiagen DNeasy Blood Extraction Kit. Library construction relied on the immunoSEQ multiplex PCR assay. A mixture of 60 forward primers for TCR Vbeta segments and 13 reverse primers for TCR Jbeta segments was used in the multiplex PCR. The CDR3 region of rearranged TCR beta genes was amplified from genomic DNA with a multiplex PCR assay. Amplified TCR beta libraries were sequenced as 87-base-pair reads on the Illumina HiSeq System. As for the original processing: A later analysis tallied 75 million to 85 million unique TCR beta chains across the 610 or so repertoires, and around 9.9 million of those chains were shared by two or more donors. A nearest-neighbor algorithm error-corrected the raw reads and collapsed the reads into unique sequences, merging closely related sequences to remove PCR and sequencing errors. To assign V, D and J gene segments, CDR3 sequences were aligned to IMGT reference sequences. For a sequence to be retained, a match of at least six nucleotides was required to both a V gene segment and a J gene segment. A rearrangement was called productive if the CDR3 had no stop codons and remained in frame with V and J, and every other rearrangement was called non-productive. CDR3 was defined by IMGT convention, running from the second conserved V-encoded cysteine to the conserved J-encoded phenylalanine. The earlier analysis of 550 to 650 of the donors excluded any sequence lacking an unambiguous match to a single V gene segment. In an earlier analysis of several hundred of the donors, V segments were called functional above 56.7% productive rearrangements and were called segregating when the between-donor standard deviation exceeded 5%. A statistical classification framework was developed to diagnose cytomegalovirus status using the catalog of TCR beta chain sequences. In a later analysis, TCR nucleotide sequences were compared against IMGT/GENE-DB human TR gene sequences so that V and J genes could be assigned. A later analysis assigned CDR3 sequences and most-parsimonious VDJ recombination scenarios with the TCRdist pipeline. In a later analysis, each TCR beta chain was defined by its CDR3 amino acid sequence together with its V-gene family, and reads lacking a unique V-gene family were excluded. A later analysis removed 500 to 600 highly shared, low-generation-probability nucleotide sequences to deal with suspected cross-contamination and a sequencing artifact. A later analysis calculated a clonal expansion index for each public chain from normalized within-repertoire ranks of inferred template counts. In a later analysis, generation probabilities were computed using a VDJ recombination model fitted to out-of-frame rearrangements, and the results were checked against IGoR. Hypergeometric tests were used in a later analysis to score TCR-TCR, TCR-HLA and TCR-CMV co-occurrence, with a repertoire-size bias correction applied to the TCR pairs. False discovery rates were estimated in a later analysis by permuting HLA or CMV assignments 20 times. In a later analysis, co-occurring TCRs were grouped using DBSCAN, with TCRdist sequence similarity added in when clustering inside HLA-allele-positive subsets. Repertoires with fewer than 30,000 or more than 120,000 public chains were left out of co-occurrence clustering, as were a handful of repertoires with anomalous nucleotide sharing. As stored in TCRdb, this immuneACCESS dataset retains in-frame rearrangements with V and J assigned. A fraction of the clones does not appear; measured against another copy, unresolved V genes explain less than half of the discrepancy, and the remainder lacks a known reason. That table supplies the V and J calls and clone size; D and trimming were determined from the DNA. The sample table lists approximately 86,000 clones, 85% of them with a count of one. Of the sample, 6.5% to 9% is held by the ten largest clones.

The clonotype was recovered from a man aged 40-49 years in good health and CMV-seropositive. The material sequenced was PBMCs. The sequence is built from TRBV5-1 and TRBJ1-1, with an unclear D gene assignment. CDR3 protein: CASSSDAGEAFF. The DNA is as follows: TGCGCCAGCAGCTCTGACGCGGGTGAAGCTTTCTTT.